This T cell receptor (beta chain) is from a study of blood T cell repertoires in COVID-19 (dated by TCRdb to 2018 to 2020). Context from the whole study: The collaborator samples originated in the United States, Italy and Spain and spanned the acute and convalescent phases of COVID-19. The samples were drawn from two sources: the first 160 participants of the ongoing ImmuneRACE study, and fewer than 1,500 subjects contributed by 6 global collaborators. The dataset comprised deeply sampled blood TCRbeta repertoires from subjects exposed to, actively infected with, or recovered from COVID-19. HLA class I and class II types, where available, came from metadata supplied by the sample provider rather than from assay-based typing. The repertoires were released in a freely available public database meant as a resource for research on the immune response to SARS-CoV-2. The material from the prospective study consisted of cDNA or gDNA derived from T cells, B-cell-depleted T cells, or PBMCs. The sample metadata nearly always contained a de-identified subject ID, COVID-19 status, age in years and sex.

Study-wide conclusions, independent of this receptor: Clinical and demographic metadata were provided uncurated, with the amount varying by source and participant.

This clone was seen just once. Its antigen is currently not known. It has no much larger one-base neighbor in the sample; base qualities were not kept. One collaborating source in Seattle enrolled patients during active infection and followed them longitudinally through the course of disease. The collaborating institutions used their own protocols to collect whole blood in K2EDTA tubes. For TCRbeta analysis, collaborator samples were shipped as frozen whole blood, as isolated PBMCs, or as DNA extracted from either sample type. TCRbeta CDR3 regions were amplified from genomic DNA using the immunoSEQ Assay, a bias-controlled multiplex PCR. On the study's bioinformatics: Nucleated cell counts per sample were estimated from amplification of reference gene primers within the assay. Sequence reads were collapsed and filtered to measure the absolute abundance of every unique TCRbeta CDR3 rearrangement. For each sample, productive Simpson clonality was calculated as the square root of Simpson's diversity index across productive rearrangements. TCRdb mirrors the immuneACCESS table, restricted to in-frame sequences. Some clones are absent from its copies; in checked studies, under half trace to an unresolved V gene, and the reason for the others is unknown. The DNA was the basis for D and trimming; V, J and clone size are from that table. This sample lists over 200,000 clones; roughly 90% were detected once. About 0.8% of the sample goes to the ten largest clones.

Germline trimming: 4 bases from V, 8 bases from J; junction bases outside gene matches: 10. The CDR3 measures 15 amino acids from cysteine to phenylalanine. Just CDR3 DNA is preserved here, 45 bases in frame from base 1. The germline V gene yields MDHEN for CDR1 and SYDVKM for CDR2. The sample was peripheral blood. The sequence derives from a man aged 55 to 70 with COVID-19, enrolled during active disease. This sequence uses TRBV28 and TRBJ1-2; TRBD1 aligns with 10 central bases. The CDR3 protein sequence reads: CASSSTPRTGGGYTF. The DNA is TGTGCCAGCAGTTCCACACCCCGGACAGGGGGGGGCTACACCTTC.